The source of this T cell receptor beta chain is a study of T cells after yellow fever vaccination. There are 16 residues in the CDR3. CDR1 and CDR2 from the germline V gene are SGHTA and FQGNSA. The V gene end was trimmed by 3 bases and the J gene end by 4 bases; junction bases not matched to a gene: 10. Study-wide results and caveats: The secondary response was weaker, and its peak arrived faster, on day 5 versus 15.

The sample holds a few counts of this clonotype. Its target is not known. In making TCR cDNA, 5'RACE template switching added a universal primer site and UMIs to it. TCRdb reanalysed the 5' RACE reads using MiXCR and keeps one entry per CDR3 protein. There are 100,000 to 150,000 distinct CDR3 sequences in the sample; almost 9% occur only once, and approximately 39% lies in the top ten. The TCR sequence derives from a man aged 18 to 35 who received the YFV17D yellow fever vaccine. The source was CD8+ T cells sorted from PBMCs, collected on the day of the yellow fever booster vaccination. The V and J genes are TRBV7-2 and TRBJ2-7; 9 nucleotides match TRBD2. The CDR3 sequence: CASSFRASGASYEQYF. For the CDR3, the DNA is TGTGCCAGCAGCTTCCGGGCTAGCGGGGCGAGTTACGAGCAGTACTTC.